This T cell receptor beta chain was retrieved from a study of glioma-infiltrating T cells after dendritic cell vaccination. At the level of the study: Dendritic cells derived from monocytes and pulsed with autologous tumor lysate formed the vaccine.

Between the trimmed V and J ends, which lost 0 bases and 0 bases, there was a span of 9 bases. This CDR3 spans 15 amino acids. Germline CDR1 reads LGHNA; CDR2 reads YNFKEQ. Patients had residual fresh-frozen tumor tissue and more than two years of survival data. Primers: 60 V beta forward and 13 J beta reverse. Repertoires were generated with immunoSEQ multiplex PCR, while TCRdb's copy carries only in-frame clones and drops some. Of tens of thousands of clones listed, 85% to 90% were seen once; the top ten hold over 2.5%. This clone has only a few counts. The TCR comes from a human donor with glioblastoma. The V call is TRBV4-2, the J call TRBJ2-7; D perhaps matches TRBD2 (6 bases). Sequencing was performed on blood, taken before dendritic cell vaccination. CDR3 in DNA: TGTGCCAGCAGCCAAGAGGGCGGGACCTCCTACGAGCAGTACTTC. It encodes CASSQEGGTSYEQYF.